This TCR beta chain originates from a study of neurological immune-mediated disorders (dated by TCRdb to about 2019). For context, the study as a whole: The study compared peripheral blood TCR-beta repertoires of HTLV-I-associated myelopathy (HAM/TSP) patients, multiple sclerosis patients and healthy controls using UMI-based sequencing. The approximately 110 TCR-beta libraries included longitudinal samples, technical triplicates and paired sorted CD4+ and CD8+ T-cell subsets alongside PBMC samples. Longitudinal HAM/TSP and healthy donors were sampled at 3 time-points each (roughly 3-45 month intervals). The cohort comprised 68 subjects: around 15 HAM/TSP patients, roughly 34 multiple sclerosis patients and about 20 healthy controls. The investigation overall reported the following: Across subjects, expanded clones never shared an identical CDR3 amino acid sequence, which suggests that the TCR-beta repertoires in every group were private. TCR clonal expansion was highest in HAM/TSP patients and lowest in MS patients, with MS patients falling below even healthy controls.

cDNA was synthesized by template-switch 5'RACE using a primer with a 10-nucleotide random unique molecular identifier that tagged each TCR transcript. Each sequencing run produced over 160 million TCR-beta sequences covering 15-18 subjects. The RNeasy kit was used for extraction of total RNA. The KAPA Real-time Library Amplification kit was used to amplify TCR-beta VDJ regions with primers for the TCR constant region and the 5'RACE anchor. A first PCR added sample indexes and Illumina adaptors, and a second PCR then raised library yield. After Ampure bead purification, the roughly 650 bp TCR product was size-selected on a 2% E-gel SizeSelection system. Before pooling, library quality was checked on a Bioanalyzer, concentration was measured with Qubit, and libraries were quantified with the Kapa Library Quantification kit. An Illumina HiSeq 2500 sequenced the libraries paired-end 2 x 150 bp. To increase sequence diversity, about 24-32% phiX was spiked into each library pool. The source study handled its data this way. Quality-filtered reads were processed with the UMI-based MiGEC pipeline, which removed over 75% of raw TCR sequences during error correction. VDJ genes were aligned to IMGT germline references, and each clonotype was defined by a unique CDR3 amino acid sequence together with V-J genes. Clonal expansion, Shannon diversity and CDR3 relatedness (CalcPairwiseDistances, ClusterSamples) were evaluated with VDJtools, and phylogenetic trees were built with CLCbio workbench. A clone was classed as expanded if it had 8 or more unique UMIs, a cutoff based on coefficient-of-variation modelling across technical triplicates. The public reads were reanalyzed by TCRdb: fastp trimming at Q25, MiXCR alignment, in-frame beta chains only. Records with the same CDR3 protein are collapsed into one entry carrying the most frequent genes and DNA. These V and J calls originate from TCRdb's pipeline instead of the authors' own analysis. The sample has approximately 45,000 distinct CDR3 sequences on record, approximately 15% of them singletons. The ten largest clones represent about an eighth of the sample.

In this sample, this clonotype turned up many times. No antigen is known for it. No clone much larger than this one lies a single base away; base qualities are absent. The time point label on this specimen signifies: longitudinal time-point 3. The healthy controls were volunteers from a blood bank in Maryland, USA. For unsorted PBMC libraries, 2 million PBMCs were used after storage in RNAlater at -80 degrees C until RNA extraction. Peripheral blood underwent Ficoll-Hypaque density gradient centrifugation to isolate PBMCs, which were then cryopreserved in liquid nitrogen. The germline V gene sets CDR1 to SGHRS and CDR2 to YFSETQ. CDR3 length: 16 amino acids, cysteine to phenylalanine. Solely the CDR3 DNA is kept, with 48 bases framed from the first base. The junction shows trimming of 4 bases on V and 6 bases on J, plus 19 bases between the germline ends.

This TCR was sampled from a man aged 30 to 39 in good health. The sequence is built from TRBV5-1 and TRBJ2-2; perhaps TRBD1 is the D gene, with 6 bases matching. Material: PBMCs. The nucleotide sequence reads TGCGCCAGCAGCCTGGATGCACAGGGTATCCCCGGGGAGCTGTTTTTT. Translated, it reads CASSLDAQGIPGELFF.